The 30 T cell receptor beta chains given below trace back to one sample, sequenced in a study of Ad26.COV2.S vaccination and SARS-CoV-2 variants. Only in-frame clones appear in the TCRdb table, and some are missing; sequencing was by immunoSEQ multiplex PCR. The data hold more than 150,000 clones, with 70% to 90% observed a single time. Sequences were derived from peripheral blood, sampled after recovery from COVID-19. The receptor set was obtained from a human donor who had recovered from COVID-19.

The rearrangement uses TRBV19 and TRBJ2-2; D possibly corresponds to TRBD1 (6 bases). V shed 7 bases and J shed 2 bases, with 14 bases lying between them. Per germline, CDR1 LNHDA and CDR2 SQIVND (reference sequence). The CDR3 has 15 residues. The CDR3 coding sequence is TGTGCCAGTACTTGGACAGACTTTAACACCGGGGAGCTGTTTTTT. This sequence encodes CASTWTDFNTGELFF.

This chain connects TRBV25-1 to TRBJ1-2, with TRBD1 as a possible D gene (5 bases). This CDR3 has 14 amino acids. Trimming pared 3 bases from V and 4 bases from J, leaving 12 bases between. Germline CDR1 reads MGHDK; CDR2 reads SYGVNS. Here the CDR3 DNA reads TGTGCCAGCAGTGACCGGGGGGGAGGCTATGGCTACACCTTC. Translated: CASSDRGGGYGYTF.

The chain couples TRBV27 to TRBJ1-2; weak D call: TRBD1 (5 bases). The V end was cut by 3 bases, the J end by 2 bases, with 10 bases between. The CDR3 covers 14 residues. Per germline, CDR1 MNHEY and CDR2 SMNVEV (reference sequence). The CDR3 is CASSFGARNYGYTF. The CDR3, as DNA: TGTGCCAGCAGTTTTGGGGCAAGGAACTATGGCTACACCTTC.

This clone was observed a single time. The chain recombines TRBV7-3 with TRBJ2-2; D is possibly TRBD1 or TRBD2 (5 bases each). V was trimmed by 4 bases and J by 6 bases, leaving 12 bases between them. The CDR3 is 14 amino acids. The V gene's germline CDR1 is SGHTA and CDR2 FQGTGA. In DNA, the CDR3 is TGTGCCAGCAGCTCTGGGACCCGGGCCGGGGAGCTGTTTTTT. It translates to CASSSGTRAGELFF. The whole variable domain, remainder taken from reference TRBV7-3 and TRBJ2-2, is GAGVSQTPSNKVTEKGKYVELRCDPISGHTALYWYRQSLGQGPEFLIYFQGTGAADDSGLPNDRFFAVRPEGSVSTLKIQRTERGDSAVYLCASSSGTRAGELFFGEGSRLTVL.

This chain links TRBV11-3 with TRBJ2-3; the D call may be TRBD1 or TRBD2 (6 bases each). The V gene's germline CDR1 is SGHNT and CDR2 YENEEA. Trimming stripped 5 bases from V and 1 base from J, with 16 bases between. The CDR3 spans 16 residues. CDR3 in amino acids: CASSPGAGMGTDTQYF. The CDR3 region has the DNA TGTGCCAGCAGCCCAGGGGCGGGAATGGGCACAGATACGCAGTATTTT.

The chain combines TRBV5-1 with TRBJ2-3; 8 bases fit TRBD2. With 6 bases clipped from V and 2 bases from J, the junction kept 5 bases outside the gene matches. CDR1 is SGHRS, CDR2 YFSETQ, per germline. The CDR3 consists of 14 residues. For the CDR3, the DNA is TGCGCCAGCAACCGGGGGGGATTCACAGATACGCAGTATTTT. This codes for CASNRGGFTDTQYF.

The V gene is TRBV7-3, the J gene TRBJ2-2; 13 nucleotides line up with TRBD2. CDR1 is SGHTA and CDR2 is FQGTGA in the germline V gene. V lost 5 bases, J lost 8 bases, and 8 bases stayed unmatched. CDR3 length: 16 residues. CDR3 protein: CASSPGLAGVGGELFF. In DNA, the CDR3 is TGTGCCAGCAGCCCCGGACTAGCGGGAGTAGGAGGGGAGCTGTTTTTT.

CDR3 loop: CATSDLESGADTQYF. The CDR3 DNA reads as TGTGCCACCAGTGATTTGGAAAGTGGTGCAGATACGCAGTATTTT. The J gene is TRBJ2-3, the V gene TRBV24-1; D is undetermined. Trimming removed 0 bases at V and 4 bases at J, with 10 bases between. Germline values: CDR1 KGHDR, CDR2 SFDVKD. The CDR3 spans 15 residues.

This clone appeared once. This chain links TRBV7-9 with TRBJ1-2; 8 nucleotides match TRBD1. This CDR3 contains 15 residues. V was pared by 5 bases and J by 8 bases, with 13 bases of the junction left unmatched. CDR1 is SEHNR and CDR2 is FQNEAQ in the germline V gene (reference sequence). For the CDR3, the DNA is TGTGCCAGCAGCCCCTATGAGGACAGGGAGGACGGCTACACCTTC. Translated, it gives CASSPYEDREDGYTF.

The rearrangement joins TRBV5-4 to TRBJ2-5; no clear D. CDR1 and CDR2 (germline): SGHNT, YYREEE (reference sequence). The germline V and J ends were trimmed by 2 bases and 4 bases, with 21 bases remaining between them. The CDR3 has 17 residues. CDR3 in amino acids: CASSLGSPPMGGETQYF. In DNA, the CDR3 is TGTGCCAGCAGCTTAGGTTCCCCCCCCATGGGTGGAGAGACCCAGTACTTC.

This chain connects TRBV5-1 to TRBJ2-7; 11 nucleotides match TRBD2. CDR1 SGHRS and CDR2 YFSETQ come from the germline V gene. Trimming removed 0 bases from V and 3 bases from J; junction bases left unmatched: 2. The CDR3 is 15 residues long. The CDR3 loop reads CASSLDSGRGYEQYF. DNA of the CDR3: TGCGCCAGCAGCTTGGATAGCGGGAGGGGCTACGAGCAGTACTTC.

The chain employs TRBV27 and TRBJ1-4; 7 bases are a match to TRBD1. After removal of 0 bases from V and 8 bases from J, the junction contained 9 bases not matched to a gene. This CDR3 region has 16 residues. Germline CDR1 reads MNHEY; CDR2 reads SMNVEV (reference sequence). In DNA, the CDR3 is TGTGCCAGCAGTTTATCTCCTGACAGGGTCAGGGAAAAACTGTTTTTT. It yields the protein CASSLSPDRVREKLFF.

The chain has TRBV6-5 and TRBJ2-5; D unresolved. The CDR3 has 13 amino acids. CDR1 is MNHEY and CDR2 is SVGAGI in the germline V gene. The germline V and J ends were trimmed by 6 bases and 6 bases, with 14 bases remaining between them. CDR3 bases: TGTGCCAGCAGCTACCCGATTTCGAAGACCCAGTACTTC. This encodes CASSYPISKTQYF.

The V and J genes are TRBV5-5 and TRBJ1-2; TRBD1 matches at 7 bases. The CDR3 length is 13 residues. Losses at the gene ends were 4 bases for V and 3 bases for J; bases not matched to a gene: 3. CDR1 is SGHKS, CDR2 YYEKEE, per germline (reference sequence). The CDR3 region is CASSITGDYGYTF. The CDR3, as DNA: TGTGCCAGCAGCATTACAGGGGACTATGGCTACACCTTC.

This clone occurred a few times. The V gene is TRBV4-1, the J gene TRBJ1-5; 8 positions agree with TRBD1. Trimming removed 3 bases from V and 1 base from J; junction bases left unmatched: 14. In germline, CDR1 is MGHRA, CDR2 YSYEKL. This CDR3 contains 19 residues. The CDR3 DNA reads TGCGCCAGCAGCCACCGAACCTTTCGGACAGGGAACAGCAATCAGCCCCAGCATTTT. Encoded protein: CASSHRTFRTGNSNQPQHF.

There are a few counts of this clone. The V gene is TRBV6-6, the J gene TRBJ1-5; no firm D call. Germline V gene sequence: CDR1 MNHNY, CDR2 SVGAGI (reference sequence). CDR3 length: 14 residues. V was pared by 7 bases and J by 4 bases, with 14 bases between. CDR3 in amino acids: CASTANEANQPQHF. CDR3 bases: TGTGCCAGCACCGCGAATGAGGCAAATCAGCCCCAGCATTTT.

This clone was seen a single time. The chain is built from TRBV27 and TRBJ2-2; TRBD1 might be the D (5 bases). The V and J ends lost 2 bases and 1 base respectively, with 8 bases between them. This CDR3 is built from 15 residues. Per germline, CDR1 MNHEY and CDR2 SMNVEV (reference sequence). CDR3 DNA sequence: TGTGCCAGCAGTTTAAGGACAAGGAACACCGGGGAGCTGTTTTTT. This encodes CASSLRTRNTGELFF.

V usage is TRBV28 and J usage is TRBJ2-7, with 11 bases lining up with TRBD2. Germline CDR1 is MDHEN and CDR2 is SYDVKM. CDR3 size: 15 residues. J gave up 6 bases and V 6 bases, and 10 bases lay outside the gene matches. CDR3 in DNA: TGTGCCAGCAGACCCGGTAGCGGGGGGGCAACCGAGCAGTACTTC. It yields the protein CASRPGSGGATEQYF.

The J gene is TRBJ2-3, the V gene TRBV12-5, with D tentatively TRBD1 (5 bases). The germline V and J ends were trimmed by 7 bases and 2 bases, with 13 bases remaining between them. Germline CDR1 reads LGHNT; CDR2 reads FRNRAP. The CDR3 totals 14 residues. CDR3 residues: CASALDTFTDTQYF. The CDR3 DNA is TGTGCTAGTGCCTTGGACACTTTCACAGATACGCAGTATTTT.

This clone appeared once. The CDR3 DNA is TGTGCCAGTAGTATAAACAGGTGGGGTGGCTACACCTTC. This gives the protein CASSINRWGGYTF. V gene TRBV19 combines with J gene TRBJ1-2; D might be TRBD1 (5 bases). This CDR3 region has 13 residues. From germline, CDR1 is LNHDA and CDR2 SQIVND (reference sequence). With 2 bases removed from V and 7 bases from J, the gap between germline ends came to 11 bases.

The rearrangement joins TRBV2 to TRBJ1-4; D may be TRBD1 (6 bases). Per germline, CDR1 SNHLY and CDR2 FYNNEI. Between the trimmed V and J ends, which lost 6 bases and 7 bases, there was a span of 12 bases. The CDR3 is 13 residues long. CDR3 in DNA: TGTGCCAGCAGCTCCAGGGGAGGTGAAAAACTGTTTTTT. Its translation: CASSSRGGEKLFF.

This chain joins TRBV4-1 and TRBJ2-1; 10 nucleotides align to TRBD2. Germline V gene lookup returns CDR1 MGHRA and CDR2 YSYEKL. The CDR3 sequence is 16 residues long. J lost 4 bases, V lost 0 bases, and 3 bases had no gene match. DNA for the CDR3: TGCGCCAGCAGCCAAGACGGGACTAGCGATTACAATGAGCAGTTCTTC. It yields the protein CASSQDGTSDYNEQFF.

The chain recombines TRBV29-1 with TRBJ2-1; the match to TRBD2 covers 10 bases. CDR1 and CDR2 from the germline V gene are SQVTM and ANQGSEA. The CDR3 has 14 residues. Trimming at V came to 4 bases and at J to 5 bases, leaving 5 bases not matched to a gene. Written as DNA, the CDR3 is TGCAGCGTTGCCCGGACTAGCGGTAACAATGAGCAGTTCTTC. Its translation is CSVARTSGNNEQFF.

This clone was picked up a small number of times. V is TRBV9 and J is TRBJ1-6, with D perhaps TRBD1 (5 bases). CDR1 and CDR2 (germline): SGDLS, YYNGEE. The CDR3 covers 15 residues. Between the trimmed V and J ends, which lost 0 bases and 7 bases, there was a span of 11 bases. The CDR3 DNA reads as TGTGCCAGCAGCGTAGGAGCCGGGGCAAATTCACCCCTCCACTTT. Translating gives CASSVGAGANSPLHF.

V usage is TRBV11-3 and J usage is TRBJ2-1; the match to TRBD2 covers 12 bases. The germline V gene encodes CDR1 SGHNT and CDR2 YENEEA. Trimming at V came to 1 base and at J to 7 bases, leaving 5 bases not matched to a gene. The length of the CDR3 is 16 residues. This CDR3 reads CASSLGLAGGSNEQFF. In nucleotides, the CDR3 is TGTGCCAGCAGCTTAGGGCTAGCGGGAGGGTCGAATGAGCAGTTCTTC.

The CDR3 region has the DNA TGTGCCAGCAGTTTAACAGCTCATAACTATGGCTACACCTTC. Amino acid sequence: CASSLTAHNYGYTF. The chain combines TRBV27 with TRBJ1-2; D remains ambiguous. Per germline, CDR1 MNHEY and CDR2 SMNVEV (reference sequence). Trimming took off 2 bases at V and 1 base at J, with 8 bases between the two ends. The CDR3 is 14 residues long.

This chain links TRBV3-1 (or the pseudogene TRBV3-2) with TRBJ2-3, with D possibly matching TRBD1 (6 bases). Trimming took 4 bases from V and 0 from J, leaving 14 bases between them. The CDR3 extends over 16 amino acids. The V gene's germline CDR1 is LGHDT and CDR2 YNNKEL (reference sequence). The CDR3 coding sequence is TGTGCCAGCAGCCGAGGTTACCAGGGGAGCACAGATACGCAGTATTTT. This translates into CASSRGYQGSTDTQYF.

This chain uses TRBV7-8 with TRBJ2-5; D might be TRBD1 (5 bases). V was shortened by 5 bases and J by 1 base, with 14 bases between the two germline ends. The CDR3 runs 15 residues. Germline V lookup: CDR1 SGHVS, CDR2 FQNEAQ. In DNA, the CDR3 is TGTGCCAGCAGCGGGATCAGGGATTTCCAAGAGACCCAGTACTTC. It is translated as CASSGIRDFQETQYF.

The chain employs TRBV20-1 and TRBJ2-3; 15 nucleotides align to TRBD2. This CDR3 is 15 amino acids long. From germline, CDR1 is DFQATT and CDR2 SNEGSKA (reference sequence). Trimming cost V 3 bases and J 4 bases; bases outside gene matches: 2. CDR3 sequence: CSASGLAGGADTQYF. CDR3 DNA: TGCAGTGCTAGTGGACTAGCGGGGGGGGCAGATACGCAGTATTTT.

The chain couples TRBV6-1 to TRBJ1-3; D is ambiguous. The length of the CDR3 is 14 residues. The germline gives CDR1 MNHNS, CDR2 SASEGT. Trimming removed 2 bases from V and 4 bases from J, with 9 bases in between. The CDR3 DNA reads as TGTGCCAGCAGTGAACAAGGGTCCGGAAACACCATATATTTT. The encoded protein is CASSEQGSGNTIYF.